The rows below give T cell receptor beta chains drawn from one sample of a study of vaccination and CD4 T cells after COVID-19. TCRdb fed the PCR reads into MiXCR, producing one record per CDR3 protein. The table shows about 20,000 distinct CDR3 sequences, with roughly 46% occurring only once. Antigen specificity for these receptors is unknown. The sequencing here drew on CD4+ T cells from blood, cultured in vitro, taken after SARS-CoV-2 vaccination. These receptors were collected from a human donor who had recovered from COVID-19. CDR3s leave out the opening cysteine and the closing phenylalanine or tryptophan. The order of the fields is V gene, J gene, CDR3 length, CDR3 protein.

V gene: TRBV7-9
J gene: TRBJ1-6
CDR3 length: 13
CDR3 protein: ASSKPGRTNSPLH

V gene: TRBV7-3
J gene: TRBJ2-3
CDR3 length: 13
CDR3 protein: ASSLAPANTDTQY

V gene: TRBV19
J gene: TRBJ2-2
CDR3 length: 14
CDR3 protein: ASSKLAEGTTGELF

V gene: TRBV7-2
J gene: TRBJ1-2
CDR3 length: 11
CDR3 protein: ASSEPGRYGYT

V gene: TRBV20-1
J gene: TRBJ1-2
CDR3 length: 12
CDR3 protein: SARDRGGQGGYT

V gene: TRBV4-3
J gene: TRBJ2-7
CDR3 length: 10
CDR3 protein: ASSQGQGEQY

V gene: TRBV25-1
J gene: TRBJ1-6
CDR3 length: 10
CDR3 protein: ASSDSTGLFH

V gene: TRBV7-9
J gene: TRBJ2-3
CDR3 length: 11
CDR3 protein: ASSLDLWDTQY

V gene: TRBV7-2
J gene: TRBJ1-1
CDR3 length: 11
CDR3 protein: ASSIAPKGEAF

V gene: TRBV19
J gene: TRBJ1-2
CDR3 length: 11
CDR3 protein: ASTSGLGYGYT

V gene: TRBV7-9
J gene: TRBJ1-1
CDR3 length: 11
CDR3 protein: AGRGANTAEAF

V gene: TRBV12-3/TRBV12-4
J gene: TRBJ1-2
CDR3 length: 11
CDR3 protein: ASSLALNYGYT

V gene: TRBV19
J gene: TRBJ1-5
CDR3 length: 13
CDR3 protein: ASSLAANSNQPQH

V gene: TRBV20-1
J gene: TRBJ2-1
CDR3 length: 13
CDR3 protein: SSSPGSANGNEQF

V gene: TRBV20-1
J gene: TRBJ1-5
CDR3 length: 14
CDR3 protein: SATTGGGQLNQPQH

V gene: TRBV7-2
J gene: TRBJ1-1
CDR3 length: 13
CDR3 protein: ASSLSHTENTEAF

V gene: TRBV6-2/TRBV6-3
J gene: TRBJ2-5
CDR3 length: 11
CDR3 protein: ATSDGDQETQY

V gene: TRBV27
J gene: TRBJ2-6
CDR3 length: 13
CDR3 protein: ASRAGSSGANVLT

V gene: TRBV6-5
J gene: TRBJ1-6
CDR3 length: 13
CDR3 protein: ASSYSTENNSPLH

V gene: TRBV5-1
J gene: TRBJ2-7
CDR3 length: 16
CDR3 protein: ASSLELVAGQNPYEQY

V gene: TRBV4-1
J gene: TRBJ1-6
CDR3 length: 13
CDR3 protein: ASSQSLPANSPLH

V gene: TRBV6-5
J gene: TRBJ1-1
CDR3 length: 12
CDR3 protein: ASSYAEVNTEAF

V gene: TRBV2
J gene: TRBJ1-2
CDR3 length: 12
CDR3 protein: ASRGRTANYGYT

V gene: TRBV7-6
J gene: TRBJ1-5
CDR3 length: 11
CDR3 protein: ASSLSDNQPQH

V gene: TRBV6-1
J gene: TRBJ1-2
CDR3 length: 12
CDR3 protein: ASSEARDNYGYT

V gene: TRBV7-8
J gene: TRBJ1-2
CDR3 length: 12
CDR3 protein: ASSPEEIPYGYT

V gene: TRBV20-1
J gene: TRBJ1-1
CDR3 length: 10
CDR3 protein: SARYGNTEAF

V gene: TRBV6-1
J gene: TRBJ1-1
CDR3 length: 14
CDR3 protein: ATNNPMGRSNTEAF

V gene: TRBV19
J gene: TRBJ1-1
CDR3 length: 11
CDR3 protein: ASTRTGNTEAF

V gene: TRBV29-1
J gene: TRBJ2-7
CDR3 length: 11
CDR3 protein: SVEIQGRYEQY

V gene: TRBV20-1
J gene: TRBJ1-6
CDR3 length: 13
CDR3 protein: SAGKPGPYNSPLH

V gene: TRBV21-1
J gene: TRBJ1-1
CDR3 length: 13
CDR3 protein: ASSKGTGANTEAF